This paragraph reports one T cell receptor beta chain. These data are taken from a study of shared clonotypes between healthy human individuals. About the research overall: Researchers drew samples from a couple of women and a few men aged 18 to 49.

CD45RA-negative memory and CD45RA+ naive subsets were split from the CD4+ cells. In the study's own analysis: Filtering was not the same, since immunoSEQ gave junction-only sequences without quality scores. Sequenced by immunoSEQ multiplex PCR; TCRdb stores in-frame clones only, minus some. V and J calls and clone size are as listed in that table; D and trimming were resolved from the DNA. The sample shows about 2.3 million clones, roughly 90% of them seen only once. The sequencing input was naive CD4+ T cells from PBMCs. Subset meaning: CD45RA+ positively selected. This sequence originates from a man aged 18 to 29 in good health. Some clones in this sample may be carry-over from other donors' samples.

Here the CDR3 reads CASSLVPSGISYNEQFF. The CDR3 nucleotides read TGCGCCAGCAGCTTGGTGCCTAGCGGGATTTCCTACAATGAGCAGTTCTTC. V gene TRBV5-1 combines with J gene TRBJ2-1; TRBD2 aligns across 9 bases. CDR3 length equals 17 residues. Germline-derived CDR1 and CDR2 are SGHRS and YFSETQ. The trim removed 0 bases at V and 1 base at J, leaving 5 bases unmatched.